In its sample, the clone carrying this T cell receptor (beta chain) was seen a few times. No antigen is known for it. Preparation of TCR beta libraries was done by quantitative 5'-RACE with molecular barcodes. TCRdb re-analysed the 5' RACE reads in MiXCR, keeping a single row per CDR3 protein. Of about 840,000 distinct CDR3 sequences in the sample, over 9.5% were seen once. The CDR3 consists of 12 residues. Germline V gene sequence: CDR1 MNHNY, CDR2 SVGAGI (reference sequence). Between the trimmed V and J ends, which lost 7 bases and 2 bases, there was a span of 9 bases. This entry belongs to a study of CD8 T cells in ankylosing spondylitis. General study results and limits: A TCR beta motif of under ten highly homologous variants appeared characteristic of ankylosing spondylitis blood.

V gene TRBV6-6 combines with J gene TRBJ2-7; the D is unclear. Sequencing was performed on blood, either unsorted or a sorted T cell fraction (not recorded which). This sequence was found in a male donor with ankylosing spondylitis. In DNA, the CDR3 is TGTGCCAGCAAGGCGGCGGCCTACGAGCAGTACTTC. It yields the protein CASKAAAYEQYF.